Described below is a single T cell receptor (beta chain) sequence and its context. This clonotype turned up a few times. The clone's antigen remains unknown. Base qualities are missing; no much larger clone stands one base away. Hyperthyroidism patients were newly diagnosed, with disease duration under 2 months, and aged 18 to 65 years. Any patient with an uncontrolled infection, another autoimmune disease, pregnancy or lactation was excluded. Diagnoses were established on the basis of clinical symptoms, serum thyroxine and TRAb, thyroid ultrasound, and orbital computed tomography. Blood from progressor patients was drawn when they were first diagnosed with hyperthyroidism, before any ophthalmopathy symptoms appeared. Ficoll-Paque density gradient centrifugation was used to isolate PBMCs from 10 ml of fresh peripheral blood. Progressor patients were defined as those initially diagnosed with Graves' hyperthyroidism in whom ophthalmopathy developed during follow-up. Trizol reagent was used to extract total RNA, and RNA quality was then checked on an Agilent 2100 Bioanalyzer.

V and J are truncated by 1 base and 4 bases respectively, leaving an intervening sequence of 7 bases. The CDR3, cysteine through phenylalanine, is 14 amino acids long. Only CDR3 DNA remains: 42 bases, in frame from the first base. Based on the germline V gene, the CDR1 and CDR2 sequences are ENHRY and SYGVKD. This entry comes from a study of T cells in Graves' hyperthyroidism and ophthalmopathy (dated by TCRdb to about 2019). Context from the whole study: Peripheral blood was sampled at the time of initial diagnosis, prior to any treatment. To identify distinguishing TCR V-J signatures, a discovery cohort of 100 patients was used, comprising 43 with Graves' ophthalmopathy and around 60 with stable Graves' hyperthyroidism. An independent validation cohort of fewer than 20 hyperthyroidism patients and approximately 16 patients who later progressed to ophthalmopathy tested prospective prediction of ophthalmopathy. The approximately 90 discovery patients were randomly split 7:3 into training and test sets. Thyroid tissue and blood T-cell repertoires from about six Graves' hyperthyroidism patients were also compared in the study. Once sampling was done, hyperthyroidism patients were given methimazole at a starting dose of 30 mg daily, whereas ophthalmopathy patients were given high-dose intravenous methylprednisolone. TCR Vbeta CDR3 sequencing of around 130 peripheral blood samples (43 ophthalmopathy, 75 to 80 hyperthyroidism and 17 progressor patients) is reported in the paper.

Overall results and qualifications from the work: In validation, the model predicted progression to ophthalmopathy a median of about 5.9 months before onset, with approximately 70% sensitivity and about 72% specificity. Most expanded thyroid clonotypes (frequency above 0.001) were also detected in blood, a finding suggesting that blood repertoires may reflect thyroid immune responses. In cross-validation, a model built on a 13 V-J signature told ophthalmopathy apart from stable hyperthyroidism with approximately 91% sensitivity and approximately 81% specificity, and in testing the same model reached 80%/75%. Sample size was not statistically predetermined, and blinding of investigators to group allocation was not performed.

The TCR beta CDR3 regions were amplified from the RNA transcripts. A first-round RT-PCR of the TCR CDR3 used the HTBI primer set with the Qiagen OneStep RT-PCR kit. The libraries were constructed in a second round of multiplex PCR and then size-selected and purified. The libraries were sequenced on an Illumina HiSeq2000 using paired-end 100 bp reads. Per the source publication's procedure: SOAPnuke was used to process the raw data, throwing out any read that contained adapters or uncalled bases, had a mean Phred below 15, or lacked an exact constant-primer or identifier match. COPE v1.2.5 was used to merge the high-quality paired reads, and each unique nucleotide sequence was defined as a clonotype. MiTCR v1.1 was used to align the clonotypes against IMGT TRBV, TRBD and TRBJ reference segments. The analysis was restricted to V-J combinations with a frequency above 0.0001, which together covered 99% to 99.2% of the repertoires. A TCS score was defined as the ratio between F50 (clonal expansion) and ExV (chaos), using BLOSUM62-based TCRdist between CDR3 peptides within each V-J. Welch's t-statistics and random forest reduced fewer than 600 V-J features to 13, which were used in a naive Bayes classifier (R e1071). TCRdb reran the public reads through fastp at Q25 and MiXCR, keeping productive beta chains. Identical CDR3 proteins give one entry, which carries the most common genes and DNA. V and J calls and clone size were set by TCRdb, not the authors. The sample contains a few hundred thousand distinct CDR3 sequences, approximately 12% of them found a single time. In total, the top ten clones hold about 20% of the sample.

The source is a young man with Graves' hyperthyroidism that later progressed to Graves' ophthalmopathy. Sequencing input: blood. The chain uses TRBV10-3 and TRBJ2-2, with the identity of the D gene unclear. The DNA is TGTGCCATCAGTGAGTGGTCAGCCACCGGGGAGCTGTTTTTT. It specifies CAISEWSATGELFF.